The TCR beta chain under discussion was sequenced for a study of STAT5B mutations in CD4+ large granular lymphocyte leukemia (dated by TCRdb to 2021 to 2024). Broadly, across the study: Among healthy controls, the CDR3 'QG' motif was associated with a particular HLA allele. The TCRbeta repertoires of CD4+ T-cell large granular lymphocyte leukemia patients were compared with the TCRbeta repertoires of healthy blood donors. Flow cytometry on FACSCanto II or FACSVerse showed that the purified fractions were more than 95% pure among lymphocytes. Broader findings and caveats from the paper: Main leukemic clonotypes were private to each patient, although under 30% appeared at low frequency in other patients' non-leukemic repertoires. The data were not HLA-matched, and the relatively small sample size could explain the higher clonality seen in CD4+ compared with CD8+ T-LGLL. TRBV06-family usage was enriched among the top patient clones (8/27) compared with healthy controls (2/35). CD4-sorted patient repertoires appeared more clonal than healthy CD4+ repertoires, and this difference persisted after removing the putative leukemic clones.

Regarding this clone: Its antigen is currently not known. There are no base qualities to consult, and no much larger clone falls within one base.

The immunoSEQ assay at survey resolution was applied to genomic DNA for sequencing of TCRbeta rearrangements. The paper's processing steps were these. In the TCR sequencing data, the lowest productive clonotype frequency that could be detected was 2.59 x 10-5. Only productive TCRbeta rearrangements, meaning sequences that were complete and in-frame, were kept for the analyses. Clonality for each sample was calculated as Simpson clonality in the immunoSEQ Analyzer version 3.0. Based on frequency, clones were grouped as very rare, small, medium, large (1-20%) or hyperexpanded (>20%). Generation probabilities were estimated with OLGA 1.2.3, V-gene circos plots were made with VDJtools, specificities were looked up in VDJdb, and CDR3 motifs were identified with GLIPH. Imported from immuneACCESS, the table was reduced by TCRdb to in-frame sequences with V and J called. These copies leave out some clones; in studies compared against another copy, an unresolved V gene accounts for under half, and the cause of the remainder is not known. The V and J calls and the clone size are those of that table, but D and trimming were determined from the DNA. For this sample there are 20,000 to 25,000 clones; about 70% appear just once. Jointly, the top ten make up about 9.8% of the sample.

Buffy coats from 35 to 40 blood donors, supplied by the Finnish Red Cross blood service, were used as healthy controls. All TCR-sequenced material derived from peripheral blood: patient blood samples and healthy donor buffy coats. Peripheral blood mononuclear cells were isolated by Ficoll-Hypaque gradient centrifugation. For the healthy controls, CD4+ cells were obtained from buffy coats by magnetic purification. The Gentra Puregene Cell and Tissue kit was used for genomic DNA extraction, and quantification was performed on a Qubit 2.0 fluorometer. The V end loses 2 bases and the J end loses 1 base, and a stretch of 6 bases separates them. Looking up the germline V gene (reference sequence) yields CDR1 GTSNPN and CDR2 SVGIG. Its CDR3 holds 13 amino acids, cysteine through phenylalanine. Of all the DNA, just the CDR3 is kept, 39 bases in frame from base 1.

This receptor was taken from a human donor in good health. The sample consisted of CD4+ T cells from blood buffy coats. The chain employs TRBV30 and TRBJ1-5; the D gene lacks a confident call. DNA sequence: TGTGCCTGGAGTACGGCAAGCAATCAGCCCCAGCATTTT. Its protein is CAWSTASNQPQHF.